Shown below are 23 T cell receptor beta chains from a single sample sequenced in a study of blood T cells in healthy people across ages. The use of a sample-barcoded 5' primer and a J-beta primer mix characterized a second PCR of about 6 to 12 cycles. A single record per CDR3 protein comes from TCRdb applying MiXCR to the 5' RACE reads. The table shows approximately 850,000 distinct CDR3 sequences, with roughly 64% occurring only once. Sample: blood. Receptors originate from a man aged 25 to 40 in good health.

V usage is TRBV30 and J usage is TRBJ1-6; tentatively, D is TRBD1 (6 bases). Germline CDR1 reads GTSNPN; CDR2 reads SVGIG (reference sequence). This CDR3 is built from 14 residues. V was pared by 1 base and J by 8 bases, with 12 bases between. The CDR3 DNA is TGTGCCTGGAGTGCAGCGGCAGGGGATTCACCCCTCCACTTT. This sequence encodes CAWSAAAGDSPLHF. The whole variable domain, remainder taken from reference TRBV30 and TRBJ1-6, is SQTIHQWPATLVQPVGSPLSLECTVEGTSNPNLYWYRQAAGRGLQLLFYSVGIGQISSEVPQNLSASRPQDRQFILSSKKLLLSDSGFYLCAWSAAAGDSPLHFGNGTRLTVT.

The chain has TRBV24-1 and TRBJ2-4, with no clear D. The J call may be faulty, since TRBJ2-7 better matches the DNA end. CDR1 and CDR2 from the germline V gene are KGHDR and SFDVKD. The CDR3 is 13 amino acids. CDR3 in amino acids: CATSDLENYEQYF. CDR3 nucleotides: TGTGCCACCAGTGATTTGGAAAACTACGAGCAGTACTTC.

This clonotype was recorded many times. This chain's CDR3 is CAISESPGHEFYEQYF. CDR3 in DNA: TGTGCCATCAGTGAATCACCGGGACACGAGTTCTACGAGCAGTACTTC. The rearrangement joins TRBV10-3 to TRBJ2-7, with D possibly matching TRBD1 (6 bases). The CDR3 contains 16 residues. Trimming cost V 3 bases and J 3 bases, with 18 bases left between them. Germline V gives CDR1 ENHRY, CDR2 SYGVKD.

The sample holds one count of this clonotype. The rearrangement links TRBV6-6 to TRBJ1-6; D uncertain. Trimming shortened V by 7 bases and J by 7 bases, and 11 bases separated the two germline ends. CDR3 size: 13 residues. The germline gives CDR1 MNHNY, CDR2 SVGAGI (reference sequence). The CDR3 reads CASTRQGNSPLHF. The CDR3 DNA reads TGTGCCAGCACGAGACAAGGGAATTCACCCCTCCACTTT.

V is TRBV7-2 and J is TRBJ2-3, with D unclear. Germline assignment: CDR1 SGHTA and CDR2 FQGNSA. V lost 2 bases, J lost 3 bases, and 9 bases lay in between. The CDR3 runs 14 residues. The CDR3: CASSLNSLTDTQYF. The CDR3 DNA sequence: TGTGCCAGCAGCTTAAACAGTTTAACAGATACGCAGTATTTT.

This clonotype was seen a handful of times. The chain couples TRBV29-1 to TRBJ2-5; 7 nucleotides match TRBD1. V was clipped by 7 bases and J by 4 bases; unmatched bases: 6. The CDR3 is made up of 12 amino acids. The germline V gene has CDR1 SQVTM and CDR2 ANQGSEA. The CDR3 sequence: CSAGQVGETQYF. The CDR3 DNA reads TGCAGCGCCGGACAGGTAGGAGAGACCCAGTACTTC.

The chain uses TRBV9 and TRBJ2-7; TRBD2 matches at 8 bases. The J call may not be correct, given that the DNA end is closer to TRBJ2-5. The CDR3 totals 14 residues. In germline, CDR1 is SGDLS, CDR2 YYNGEE. CDR3 amino acids: CASSVHGGGETQYF. The CDR3 DNA reads as TGTGCCAGCAGCGTCCACGGGGGGGGAGAGACCCAGTACTTC.

V and J are TRBV29-1 and TRBJ2-7; D unclear. CDR1 and CDR2 (germline): SQVTM, ANQGSEA. Trimming removed 6 bases at V and 2 bases at J, with 17 bases between. CDR3 length equals 14 residues. The CDR3 DNA reads TGCAGCGTAACCCAAAACCCCCGAGCCTACGAGCAGTACTTC. Translating gives CSVTQNPRAYEQYF.

V is TRBV20-1 and J is TRBJ2-5, with TRBD2 as a possible D gene (7 bases). The CDR3 is made up of 13 amino acids. Trimming left V 5 bases short and J 2 bases short, with 12 bases between. The germline V gene has CDR1 DFQATT and CDR2 SNEGSKA (reference sequence). CDR3 coding DNA: TGCAGTGCTCAGCGGGACAATCAAGAGACCCAGTACTTC. Translation: CSAQRDNQETQYF.

The rearrangement links TRBV7-2 to TRBJ2-7, with 7 bases aligning to TRBD1. V gave up 6 bases and J gave up 4 bases; unmatched junction bases: 18. CDR3 size: 17 residues. Per the germline V gene, CDR1 is SGHTA and CDR2 is FQGNSA. The chain's CDR3 is CASSFRTGTDNFYEQYF. CDR3 DNA: TGTGCCAGCAGTTTCAGAACCGGGACAGATAATTTTTACGAGCAGTACTTC.

CDR3 amino acids: CASSQGSYTAEQFF. The CDR3 bases are TGCGCCAGCAGCCAAGGTTCGTACACCGCTGAGCAGTTCTTC. The V gene is TRBV4-3, the J gene TRBJ2-1; D gene ambiguous. Trimming cost V 1 base and J 9 bases, with 13 bases left between them. The CDR3 has 14 amino acids. Germline V lookup: CDR1 LGHNA, CDR2 YSLEER.

The rearrangement joins TRBV10-3 to TRBJ2-4, with 13 positions matching TRBD2. The end of the DNA fits TRBJ2-7 better, so the J call may be wrong. The CDR3 sequence is 13 residues long. From germline, CDR1 is ENHRY and CDR2 SYGVKD. The CDR3: CAISGTSGSEQYF. The CDR3 DNA reads as TGTGCCATCAGTGGGACTAGCGGGAGCGAGCAGTACTTC.

The chain employs TRBV20-1 and TRBJ1-2; D possibly corresponds to TRBD1 (5 bases). CDR3 length: 14 amino acids. Trimming took off 1 base at V and 0 bases at J, with 9 bases between the two ends. Germline V gives CDR1 DFQATT, CDR2 SNEGSKA (reference sequence). The DNA for the CDR3 is TGCAGTGCTAGAGCGGGGACGGCTAACTATGGCTACACCTTC. It yields the protein CSARAGTANYGYTF.

The J gene is TRBJ2-7, the V gene TRBV4-3, with D perhaps matching TRBD1 or TRBD2 (6 bases each). Per the germline V gene, CDR1 is LGHNA and CDR2 is YSLEER. The CDR3 is made up of 16 amino acids. Trimming took 0 bases from V and 0 from J, leaving 12 bases between them. CDR3 amino acids: CASSQDWGAGSYEQYF. CDR3 DNA sequence: TGCGCCAGCAGCCAAGATTGGGGGGCGGGCTCCTACGAGCAGTACTTC.

The chain has TRBV3-1 and TRBJ1-2, with a possible D match to TRBD1 (5 bases). The CDR3 runs to 15 residues. Trimming removed 4 bases from V and 4 bases from J, with 16 bases in between. Germline values: CDR1 LGHDT, CDR2 YNNKEL (reference sequence). This CDR3 reads CASSPCGAALYGYTF. The CDR3 nucleotides read TGTGCCAGCAGCCCATGCGGGGCAGCTCTCTATGGCTACACCTTC.

The chain joins TRBV7-2 to TRBJ2-5; perhaps TRBD2 as D (5 bases). Trimming removed 1 base from V and 11 bases from J, with 20 bases in between. Per the germline V gene, CDR1 is SGHTA and CDR2 is FQGNSA. This CDR3 has 15 amino acids. The chain's CDR3 is CASSLVTDSPGEQYF. The CDR3 DNA is TGTGCCAGCAGCTTAGTAACGGACTCCCCCGGGGAGCAGTACTTC.

This clonotype showed up just a few times. The chain couples TRBV29-1 to TRBJ1-5; D gene ambiguous. CDR3 length: 12 residues. CDR1 is SQVTM, CDR2 ANQGSEA, per germline. V was cut by 5 bases and J by 2 bases, with 7 bases left in between. This chain's CDR3 is CSVREGNQPQHF. The CDR3 DNA follows: TGCAGCGTTCGGGAGGGCAATCAGCCCCAGCATTTT.

The V gene is TRBV12-3 or TRBV12-4, the J gene TRBJ2-7; maybe TRBD2 (5 bases). The CDR3 spans 15 residues. V shed 1 base and J shed 2 bases, with 12 bases lying between them. The CDR3 region has the DNA TGTGCCAGCAGTTTAGGCGGGCTTGGGCCCTACGAGCAGTACTTC. It codes for CASSLGGLGPYEQYF.

The table lists this clonotype with a few counts. The chain joins TRBV6-5 to TRBJ1-2; D uncertain. Trimming took 2 bases from V and 4 from J, leaving 11 bases between them. This CDR3 spans 14 amino acids. CDR1 and CDR2 (germline): MNHEY, SVGAGI. CDR3 loop: CASSYAPGPYGYTF. In DNA, the CDR3 is TGTGCCAGCAGTTACGCGCCGGGTCCCTATGGCTACACCTTC.

This chain connects TRBV7-3 to TRBJ2-4, with 8 bases fitting TRBD1. The end of the DNA aligns better with TRBJ2-7, so the J call may be wrong. There are 14 residues in the CDR3. Germline CDR1 reads SGHTA; CDR2 reads FQGTGA. Written as DNA, the CDR3 is TGTGCCAGCAGCCTCCCAGGGGGCTGGGACGAGCAGTACTTC. Residues: CASSLPGGWDEQYF.

V and J are TRBV4-3 and TRBJ2-3; D call uncertain. The germline V gene has CDR1 LGHNA and CDR2 YSLEER. The CDR3 totals 15 residues. Trimming stripped 1 base from V and 8 bases from J, with 16 bases between. CDR3 region: CASSQVVGLFGTQYF. The CDR3 bases are TGCGCCAGCAGCCAAGTGGTGGGCCTTTTCGGTACGCAGTATTTT.

The V gene is TRBV6-4, the J gene TRBJ2-1, with D tentatively TRBD2 (6 bases). Trimming stripped 0 bases from V and 9 bases from J, with 15 bases between. Germline V lookup: CDR1 MRHNA, CDR2 SNTAGT. The CDR3 loop spans 15 amino acids. The CDR3: CASSDSLGGMGEQFF. In nucleotides, the CDR3 is TGTGCCAGCAGTGACTCGTTAGGCGGGATGGGTGAGCAGTTCTTC.

This clonotype has only a few counts. V is TRBV7-2 and J is TRBJ2-1, with no clear D. Trimming cost V 1 base and J 15 bases, with 13 bases left between them. The CDR3 totals 12 residues. Looked up from germline, CDR1 is SGHTA and CDR2 is FQGNSA. Here the CDR3 reads CASSLDGAVRFF. CDR3 nucleotide sequence: TGTGCCAGCAGCTTAGATGGCGCTGTGCGGTTCTTC.